This T cell receptor (beta chain) emerged from a study of OX40 agonist ivuxolimab in advanced cancers. Looking at the study overall: Patients were infused with ivuxolimab every 2 weeks at 0.01 to 10 mg/kg. Three patients, one with hepatocellular carcinoma and two with cutaneous melanoma, responded partially. Study findings and constraints: Circulating CD4+ and CD8+ T cells showed clonal expansion by week 6 at 0.1 to 3.0 mg/kg.

Clones were sequenced by immunoSEQ multiplex PCR, and TCRdb holds only the in-frame ones, with some missing. The top ten hold more than 1.4% of the sample, which has over 45,000 clones, approximately 80% seen once. Autoimmune disease history or systemic immunosuppression excluded patients. With respect to this clone: Its matching antigen is unknown.

The CDR3 has 14 residues. V gave up 6 bases and J gave up 1 base, with 13 bases separating them. From germline, CDR1 is SNHLY and CDR2 FYNNEI. The TCR sequence derives from an adult with an advanced solid tumor such as melanoma, head and neck, liver or kidney cancer. The V and J genes are TRBV2 and TRBJ2-7; D is possibly TRBD1 (6 bases). Sequences were derived from CD4+ or CD8+ T cells sorted from blood, sampled in a trial of the OX40 agonist ivuxolimab. The CDR3 coding sequence is TGTGCCAGCAGCTCAGGGGTCCTTTCCTACGAGCAGTACTTC. Residues: CASSSGVLSYEQYF.